This T cell receptor (beta chain) was found in a study of T cells after posttransplantation cyclophosphamide. General study points: Later post-transplant blood repertoires were often dominated by donor CD8+ memory clones.

This clone was observed once. What it binds is not known. The data were produced by immunoSEQ multiplex PCR, yet TCRdb's version contains in-frame clones alone and is incomplete. The sample lists about 20,000 clones, roughly 87% occurring once. Treatment was busulfan-fludarabine conditioning, a marrow graft, and cyclophosphamide on days +3 and +4. V dropped 1 base and J dropped 0; count of bases not matched to a gene: 3. The CDR3 consists of 16 residues. Germline V gene lookup returns CDR1 KGHSH and CDR2 LQKENI. The receptor was derived from a female patient in her thirties or forties who received an allogeneic stem cell transplant from a related donor, was CMV-positive, and had no GVHD. Part of the T cell pool may stem from the graft donor. The specimen was PBMCs, collected after allogeneic stem cell transplant with posttransplant cyclophosphamide. The J gene is TRBJ1-5, the V gene TRBV18, with TRBD1 identical over 7 bases. CDR3: CASSPQGTVSNQPQHF. CDR3 coding DNA: TGTGCCAGCTCACCACAAGGGACAGTTAGCAATCAGCCCCAGCATTTT.